The sequence of this T cell receptor (beta chain) was determined in a study of T cells in Graves' hyperthyroidism and ophthalmopathy. Study results and limitations: Model-based prediction identified ophthalmopathy a median around 6.7 months prior to its onset. A model of 13 V-J features distinguished ophthalmopathy from stable hyperthyroidism.

This clonotype was seen more than once but under ten times. Its antigen is still unknown. Investigators excluded patients with uncontrolled infection, other autoimmune disease, pregnancy or lactation. Clinical symptoms, serum thyroxine, TRAb, thyroid ultrasound and orbital computed tomography informed diagnoses. The source material, RNA transcripts, was used to amplify TCR beta CDR3 regions. RT-PCR in the first round (using the HTBI primer set) targeted the TCR CDR3. From the multiplex PCR reads, TCRdb called clonotypes with MiXCR, one entry per CDR3 protein. The profile shows roughly 500,000 distinct CDR3 sequences, 35% to 50% of them singletons. The CDR3 is made up of 15 amino acids. Between the trimmed V and J ends, which lost 4 bases and 1 base, there was a span of 9 bases. Germline V gene sequence: CDR1 SGHRS, CDR2 YFSETQ.

The clonotype originates from an adult woman with Graves' disease, either hyperthyroidism or ophthalmopathy (not recorded which). Sample: peripheral blood or thyroid tissue (not recorded which). The chain has TRBV5-1 and TRBJ2-6; D ambiguous. The CDR3 here is CASSQSYSGANVLTF. The CDR3 region has the DNA TGCGCCAGCAGCCAGTCTTATTCTGGGGCCAACGTCCTGACTTTC.